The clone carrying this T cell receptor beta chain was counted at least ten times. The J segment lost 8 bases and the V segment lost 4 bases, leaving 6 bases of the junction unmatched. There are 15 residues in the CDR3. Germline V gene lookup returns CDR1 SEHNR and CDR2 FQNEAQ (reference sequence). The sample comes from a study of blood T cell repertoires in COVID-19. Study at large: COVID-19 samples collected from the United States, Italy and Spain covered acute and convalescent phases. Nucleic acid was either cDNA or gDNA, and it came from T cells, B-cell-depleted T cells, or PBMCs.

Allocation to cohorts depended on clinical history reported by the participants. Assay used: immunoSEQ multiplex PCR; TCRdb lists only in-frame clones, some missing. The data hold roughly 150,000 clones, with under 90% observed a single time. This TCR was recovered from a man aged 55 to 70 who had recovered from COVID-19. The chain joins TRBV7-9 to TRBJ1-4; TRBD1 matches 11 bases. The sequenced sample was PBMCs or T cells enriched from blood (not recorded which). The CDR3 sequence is CASSWTGGEGEKLFF. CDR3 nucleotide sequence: TGTGCCAGCAGCTGGACAGGGGGCGAAGGCGAAAAACTGTTTTTT.